Included here is one T cell receptor (beta chain) sequence, with context. CDR3 length: 16 residues. Per the germline V gene, CDR1 is SGDLS and CDR2 is YYNGEE. J lost 5 bases, V lost 2 bases, and 8 bases had no gene match. The data were taken from a study of blood T cell repertoires in COVID-19. The repertoire was sequenced with immunoSEQ multiplex PCR; TCRdb's copy has only in-frame clones and lacks some. The data contain roughly 340,000 clones, under 95% of them singletons. Sequences were obtained from peripheral blood. This chain joins TRBV9 and TRBJ1-4; 8 bases line up with TRBD1. The clonotype comes from a woman between 18 and 29 years old who had recovered from COVID-19. The CDR3 DNA reads as TGTGCCAGCAGCGTTGACATTACAGGGGGGAATGAAAAACTGTTTTTT. As protein: CASSVDITGGNEKLFF.